A selection of T cell receptor beta chains follows, all from one sample in a study. MiXCR was run by TCRdb on the RT-PCR reads, yielding one entry per CDR3 protein. The data contain almost 700,000 distinct CDR3 sequences, approximately 15% of them singletons. Sequenced sample: memory CD4+ T cells from blood. All receptors come from a female donor in good health, serving as a healthy control. Both conserved end residues are part of each CDR3. Fields, in order: clone size, D gene, J gene, CDR3 length, V gene, CDR3 protein, CDR3 DNA. A D gene is named only where the DNA matches it firmly. The size field is filled for only some rows; it gives once, few, many or a size class.

clone_size: many; d_call: TRBD1; j_call: TRBJ1-5; cdr3_length: 15; v_call: TRBV7-2; cdr3_aa: CASSPGTVFGQPQHF; cdr3_nt: TGTGCCAGCAGCCCCGGGACAGTCTTTGGTCAGCCCCAGCATTTT
clone_size: few; d_call: TRBD2; j_call: TRBJ2-7; cdr3_length: 16; v_call: TRBV7-2; cdr3_aa: CASSLASGTNSYEQYF; cdr3_nt: TGTGCCAGCAGCTTAGCTAGCGGGACTAACTCCTACGAGCAGTACTTC
clone_size: many; d_call: TRBD1; j_call: TRBJ2-1; cdr3_length: 15; v_call: TRBV20-1; cdr3_aa: CSARSGTGGINEQFF; cdr3_nt: TGCAGTGCTAGAAGCGGGACAGGGGGCATCAATGAGCAGTTCTTC
clone_size: few; d_call: NA; j_call: TRBJ2-7; cdr3_length: 14; v_call: TRBV4-3; cdr3_aa: CASSQDSSSYEQYF; cdr3_nt: TGCGCCAGCAGCCAAGATAGTAGCTCCTACGAGCAGTACTTC
clone_size: NA; d_call: NA; j_call: TRBJ1-1; cdr3_length: 14; v_call: TRBV4-3; cdr3_aa: CASSQVLTASVAFF; cdr3_nt: TGCGCCAGCAGCCAAGTTTTGACAGCCTCTGTGGCTTTCTTT
clone_size: many; d_call: TRBD1; j_call: TRBJ1-2; cdr3_length: 15; v_call: TRBV15; cdr3_aa: CATSRDPTGGHGYTF; cdr3_nt: TGTGCCACCAGCAGAGACCCTACAGGGGGCCATGGCTACACCTTC
clone_size: NA; d_call: NA; j_call: TRBJ1-5; cdr3_length: 15; v_call: TRBV28; cdr3_aa: CASRGPGIGNQPQHF; cdr3_nt: TGTGCCAGCAGGGGCCCAGGGATCGGCAATCAGCCCCAGCATTTT
clone_size: NA; d_call: TRBD1; j_call: TRBJ2-2; cdr3_length: 15; v_call: TRBV5-1; cdr3_aa: CASSLGTGATGELFF; cdr3_nt: TGCGCCAGCAGCTTGGGGACAGGGGCCACCGGGGAGCTGTTTTTT
clone_size: NA; d_call: TRBD1; j_call: TRBJ2-5; cdr3_length: 17; v_call: TRBV11-1; cdr3_aa: CASSYWTGVRNQETQYF; cdr3_nt: TGTGCCAGCAGCTACTGGACAGGCGTCCGAAACCAAGAGACCCAGTACTTC
clone_size: NA; d_call: TRBD1; j_call: TRBJ1-2; cdr3_length: 15; v_call: TRBV5-1; cdr3_aa: CASSLEGQGDYGYTF; cdr3_nt: TGCGCCAGCAGCTTGGAGGGACAGGGAGACTATGGCTACACCTTC
clone_size: NA; d_call: NA; j_call: TRBJ1-6; cdr3_length: 16; v_call: TRBV7-8; cdr3_aa: CASSLVGRQSNSPLHF; cdr3_nt: TGTGCCAGCAGCTTAGTAGGGCGCCAGTCCAATTCACCCCTCCACTTT
clone_size: NA; d_call: TRBD1; j_call: TRBJ1-1; cdr3_length: 18; v_call: TRBV25-1; cdr3_aa: CASTSYPGQGALNTEAFF; cdr3_nt: TGTGCCAGCACTTCATATCCGGGACAGGGGGCGTTAAACACTGAAGCTTTCTTT
clone_size: NA; d_call: TRBD2; j_call: TRBJ2-1; cdr3_length: 16; v_call: TRBV5-1; cdr3_aa: CASSTSGRIPYNEQFF; cdr3_nt: TGCGCCAGCAGCACTAGCGGGCGAATACCCTACAATGAGCAGTTCTTC
clone_size: NA; d_call: TRBD1; j_call: TRBJ1-1; cdr3_length: 14; v_call: TRBV19; cdr3_aa: CASSAGKTGVGAFF; cdr3_nt: TGTGCCAGTAGTGCCGGGAAAACAGGGGTTGGAGCTTTCTTT
clone_size: many; d_call: NA; j_call: TRBJ2-3; cdr3_length: 14; v_call: TRBV10-3; cdr3_aa: CAASDRRETDTQYF; cdr3_nt: TGTGCCGCATCGGACAGAAGAGAAACAGATACGCAGTATTTT
clone_size: few; d_call: NA; j_call: TRBJ2-3; cdr3_length: 14; v_call: TRBV6-5; cdr3_aa: CASKPGLSTDTQYF; cdr3_nt: TGTGCCAGCAAACCGGGACTTTCCACAGATACGCAGTATTTT
clone_size: many; d_call: TRBD2; j_call: TRBJ2-1; cdr3_length: 14; v_call: TRBV12-3/TRBV12-4; cdr3_aa: CASRRRESYNEQFF; cdr3_nt: TGTGCCAGCAGAAGGCGGGAGTCCTACAATGAGCAGTTCTTC
clone_size: NA; d_call: NA; j_call: TRBJ2-1; cdr3_length: 12; v_call: TRBV6-1; cdr3_aa: CASREPGTEQFF; cdr3_nt: TGTGCCAGCAGGGAGCCCGGGACAGAGCAGTTCTTC
clone_size: many; d_call: NA; j_call: TRBJ1-1; cdr3_length: 12; v_call: TRBV29-1; cdr3_aa: CSVEDRGAEAFF; cdr3_nt: TGCAGCGTTGAAGATCGGGGGGCTGAAGCTTTCTTT
clone_size: many; d_call: NA; j_call: TRBJ1-2; cdr3_length: 13; v_call: TRBV12-3/TRBV12-4; cdr3_aa: CASSLVETTGYTF; cdr3_nt: TGTGCCAGCAGTTTAGTTGAGACAACAGGCTACACCTTC
clone_size: few; d_call: TRBD1; j_call: TRBJ1-1; cdr3_length: 13; v_call: TRBV29-1; cdr3_aa: CSVSTGINTEAFF; cdr3_nt: TGCAGCGTCTCGACAGGGATTAACACTGAAGCTTTCTTT
clone_size: many; d_call: NA; j_call: TRBJ2-5; cdr3_length: 16; v_call: TRBV20-1; cdr3_aa: CSARGSHWGIKETQYF; cdr3_nt: TGCAGTGCTAGGGGGAGTCATTGGGGGATAAAAGAGACCCAGTACTTC
clone_size: few; d_call: NA; j_call: TRBJ1-2; cdr3_length: 12; v_call: TRBV4-3; cdr3_aa: CASSHTNYGYTF; cdr3_nt: TGCGCCAGCAGCCACACTAACTATGGCTACACCTTC
clone_size: many; d_call: NA; j_call: TRBJ2-5; cdr3_length: 14; v_call: TRBV9; cdr3_aa: CASSVARELGTQYF; cdr3_nt: TGTGCCAGCAGCGTAGCTCGGGAGTTGGGGACCCAGTACTTC
clone_size: many; d_call: NA; j_call: TRBJ2-1; cdr3_length: 16; v_call: TRBV20-1; cdr3_aa: CSATPLAGHGNNEQFF; cdr3_nt: TGCAGTGCTACCCCATTGGCGGGTCACGGCAACAATGAGCAGTTCTTC
clone_size: NA; d_call: NA; j_call: TRBJ1-4; cdr3_length: 15; v_call: TRBV7-2; cdr3_aa: CASTLSGAANEKLFF; cdr3_nt: TGTGCCAGCACCCTGTCAGGGGCGGCTAATGAAAAACTGTTTTTT
clone_size: few; d_call: NA; j_call: TRBJ1-2; cdr3_length: 14; v_call: TRBV7-9; cdr3_aa: CASSLGVILSGYTF; cdr3_nt: TGTGCCAGCAGCTTAGGGGTGATCCTCTCTGGCTACACCTTC
clone_size: NA; d_call: NA; j_call: TRBJ2-3; cdr3_length: 15; v_call: TRBV24-1; cdr3_aa: CATSDVSGAGDTQYF; cdr3_nt: TGTGCCACCAGTGATGTCAGCGGCGCGGGAGATACGCAGTATTTT